Presented here are 32 T cell receptor beta chains from one specimen sequenced in a study of T cells in narcolepsy. Only in-frame clones appear in the TCRdb table, and some are missing; sequencing was by immunoSEQ multiplex PCR. The profile shows 6,500 to 8,500 clones, roughly 57% of them singletons. Material for sequencing was CD45RA- memory CD8+ T cells from PBMCs. These receptors all come from a human donor with narcolepsy.

V and J are TRBV7-9 and TRBJ1-2; D is perhaps TRBD1 (6 bases). The V end was cut by 4 bases, the J end by 6 bases, with 12 bases between. Germline loops: CDR1 SEHNR, CDR2 FQNEAQ (reference sequence). The CDR3 spans 13 residues. The CDR3 loop is CASSSRTEHGYTF. CDR3 in DNA: TGTGCCAGCAGCTCTCGGACAGAGCATGGCTACACCTTC.

This clone was seen only once. The V gene is TRBV6-6, the J gene TRBJ1-5, with 9 bases aligning to TRBD1. Germline V CDR1 and CDR2: MNHNY, SVGAGI (reference sequence). This CDR3 is 15 amino acids long. Germline trimming cut 10 bases from V and 0 bases from J; bases unmatched to any gene: 7. The CDR3 protein is CATRDRDYSNQPQHF. The CDR3 nucleotides are TGTGCCACAAGGGACAGGGATTATAGCAATCAGCCCCAGCATTTT.

The V and J genes are TRBV6-4 and TRBJ2-1, with 7 bases fitting TRBD1. With 3 bases clipped from V and 5 bases from J, the junction kept 4 bases outside the gene matches. The V gene's germline CDR1 is MRHNA and CDR2 SNTAGT. The CDR3 has 14 residues. The CDR3 here is CASSDGTANNEQFF. Written as DNA, the CDR3 is TGTGCCAGCAGTGATGGGACAGCTAACAATGAGCAGTTCTTC.

This clone has only a few counts. The chain couples TRBV6-6 to TRBJ2-1; D not certain. V shed 0 bases and J shed 10 bases, with 4 bases lying between them. Germline values: CDR1 MNHNY, CDR2 SVGAGI (reference sequence). The CDR3 has 11 amino acids. CDR3 sequence (DNA): TGTGCCAGCAGTTACTCGAGAGAGCAGTTCTTC. This sequence encodes CASSYSREQFF.

This clone qualifies as large. The gene calls are TRBV4-3 and TRBJ2-3; D call uncertain. The CDR3 consists of 16 residues. Germline-derived CDR1 and CDR2 are LGHNA and YSLEER. Trimming pared 0 bases from V and 6 bases from J, leaving 16 bases between. For the CDR3, the DNA is TGCGCCAGCAGCCAAGATAGAGGCCCTGAGAGTGATACGCAGTATTTT. Translating it yields CASSQDRGPESDTQYF.

The chain's CDR3 is CATSREGAGANVLTF. The CDR3 coding sequence is TGTGCCACCAGCAGAGAGGGGGCTGGGGCCAACGTCCTGACTTTC. This chain links TRBV15 with TRBJ2-6; either TRBD1 or TRBD2 may supply D (5 bases each). CDR3 length: 15 residues. V was cut by 0 bases and J by 2 bases, with 5 bases left in between. The V gene's germline CDR1 is LNHNV and CDR2 YYDKDF (reference sequence).

V is TRBV6-1 and J is TRBJ2-2; tentatively, D is TRBD1 or TRBD2 (6 bases each). The germline V gene encodes CDR1 MNHNS and CDR2 SASEGT. The CDR3 length is 15 residues. The V end lost 9 bases, the J end lost 4 bases, and 18 bases lay between the germline ends. The CDR3 DNA sequence: TGTGCCAGTAGGCGGGACACGGTTTTCACCGGGGAGCTGTTTTTT. It is translated as CASRRDTVFTGELFF.

J is TRBJ2-3 and V is TRBV7-9; D tentatively reads TRBD1 or TRBD2 (6 bases each). CDR3 size: 15 residues. Trimming left V 4 bases short and J 5 bases short, with 16 bases between. From germline, CDR1 is SEHNR and CDR2 FQNEAQ (reference sequence). In DNA form, the CDR3 reads TGTGCCAGCAGCTACGGGGGCCAGGGTAAAGATACGCAGTATTTT. Its protein is CASSYGGQGKDTQYF.

This clone came up a few times. The chain links TRBV6-5 to TRBJ1-5, with 8 bases lining up with TRBD1. CDR1 MNHEY and CDR2 SVGAGI come from the germline V gene. Trimming took 6 bases from V and 4 from J; bases not matched to a gene: 5. This CDR3 has 14 amino acids. CDR3 DNA sequence: TGTGCCAGCAGGCGGACAGGGCGAAATCAGCCCCAGCATTTT. Encoded protein: CASRRTGRNQPQHF.

This clone was detected only a few times. The chain is built from TRBV5-7 and TRBJ2-1; tentatively, D is TRBD2 (9 bases). TRBV5-7 is an ORF, with its function uncertain. The CDR3 covers 17 residues. V lost 6 bases and J lost 7, with 26 bases in between. As DNA, the CDR3 is TGTGCCAGCAACCTCCCAGGGGGCGGGGGGGCTAAGAATGAGCAGTTCTTC. It specifies CASNLPGGGGAKNEQFF.

Only a few counts were recorded for this clone. In DNA, the CDR3 is TGTGCCAGCAGCACCCGCGGGCAAGAGACCCAGTACTTC. Residues: CASSTRGQETQYF. The V gene is TRBV9, the J gene TRBJ2-5; TRBD2 might be the D (5 bases). CDR1 is SGDLS and CDR2 is YYNGEE in the germline V gene. V lost 4 bases and J 2 bases, leaving 9 bases between the germline ends. CDR3 size: 13 residues.

The chain links TRBV9 to TRBJ2-1, with no clear D. V lost 4 bases and J 3 bases, leaving 8 bases between the germline ends. CDR3 length: 13 residues. Germline values: CDR1 SGDLS, CDR2 YYNGEE. In DNA, the CDR3 is TGTGCCAGCAGCCTTACGGACTACAATGAGCAGTTCTTC. Protein sequence: CASSLTDYNEQFF.

The gene calls are TRBV19 and TRBJ2-2; 8 nucleotides line up with TRBD2. The CDR3 totals 19 residues. V shed 3 bases, J shed 3 bases, and the junction held 15 bases outside the gene matches. Germline values: CDR1 LNHDA, CDR2 SQIVND (reference sequence). The CDR3 loop is CASSIPGTSRRPDTGELFF. In DNA, the CDR3 is TGTGCCAGTAGTATCCCAGGGACTAGTAGAAGGCCAGACACCGGGGAGCTGTTTTTT.

This rearrangement joins TRBV20-1 to TRBJ1-2; D gene unclear. Trimming took 1 base from V and 6 from J, leaving 6 bases between them. Germline V lookup: CDR1 DFQATT, CDR2 SNEGSKA (reference sequence). The CDR3 contains 11 residues. The CDR3, as DNA: TGCAGTGCTAGAGGCGGGGATGGCTACACCTTC. It yields the protein CSARGGDGYTF.

The rearrangement uses TRBV11-3 and TRBJ2-2; TRBD2 agrees at 8 bases. The germline gives CDR1 SGHNT, CDR2 YENEEA. The junction had 5 bases not matched to a gene; V was cut back by 3 bases and J by 2 bases. The CDR3 sequence is 16 residues long. The CDR3 DNA is TGTGCCAGCAGCTTCGGGGGACTAGACAACACCGGGGAGCTGTTTTTT. Its protein is CASSFGGLDNTGELFF. Based on the CDR3 plus reference TRBV11-3 and TRBJ2-2, the full variable domain is EAGVVQSPRYKIIEKKQPVAFWCNPISGHNTLYWYLQNLGQGPELLIRYENEEAVDDSQLPKDRFSAERLKGVDSTLKIQPAELGDSAVYLCASSFGGLDNTGELFFGEGSRLTVL.

The rearrangement links TRBV6-4 to TRBJ2-3; D unclear. The germline CDR1 and CDR2 sequences are MRHNA and SNTAGT. Trimming took 10 bases from V and 0 from J, leaving 17 bases between them. CDR3 length equals 15 residues. The CDR3 region has the DNA TGTGCCACCTCACCGGTGGCAGCTAGCACAGATACGCAGTATTTT. Translation: CATSPVAASTDTQYF.

The chain combines TRBV19 with TRBJ2-7, with TRBD1 matching over 10 bases. Per germline, CDR1 LNHDA and CDR2 SQIVND (reference sequence). Germline trimming cut 7 bases from V and 3 bases from J; bases unmatched to any gene: 6. This CDR3 contains 14 residues. The CDR3 sequence is CASTPTGGIYEQYF. The CDR3 DNA follows: TGTGCCAGTACTCCGACAGGGGGCATCTACGAGCAGTACTTC. The variable domain in full, completed from reference TRBV19 and TRBJ2-7, reads DGGITQSPKYLFRKEGQNVTLSCEQNLNHDAMYWYRQDPGQGLRLIYYSQIVNDFQKGDIAEGYSVSREKKESFPLTVTSAQKNPTAFYLCASTPTGGIYEQYFGPGTRLTVT.

This chain joins TRBV7-9 and TRBJ1-1; TRBD1 matches at 7 bases. V trimming: 1 base; J trimming: 3 bases; junction bases outside the gene matches: 2. CDR1 is SEHNR and CDR2 is FQNEAQ in the germline V gene (reference sequence). The CDR3 has 14 residues. The CDR3 reads CASSLVRGHTEAFF. CDR3 in DNA: TGTGCCAGCAGCTTAGTAAGGGGGCACACTGAAGCTTTCTTT.

This clone showed up just a few times. The chain joins TRBV2 to TRBJ2-7; no reliable D call. Deletions cut 0 bases from V and 7 bases from J, with 13 bases between. In germline, CDR1 is SNHLY, CDR2 FYNNEI. The CDR3 contains 14 residues. The CDR3 is CASSEAGLPREQYF. CDR3 DNA sequence: TGTGCCAGCAGTGAAGCTGGTCTGCCGAGGGAGCAGTACTTC.

The chain employs TRBV19 and TRBJ1-1; 10 nucleotides agree with TRBD1. J gave up 0 bases and V 8 bases, and 9 bases lay outside the gene matches. CDR3 length equals 16 residues. Germline CDR1 is LNHDA and CDR2 is SQIVND (reference sequence). CDR3 loop: CASRTGTGALNTEAFF. CDR3 nucleotides: TGTGCCAGTCGAACCGGGACAGGGGCCCTGAACACTGAAGCTTTCTTT.

The chain joins TRBV18 to TRBJ2-2, with unresolved D. Trimming stripped 2 bases from V and 6 bases from J, with 4 bases between. The CDR3 runs 12 residues. Per germline, CDR1 KGHSH and CDR2 LQKENI. DNA of the CDR3: TGTGCCAGCTCACCAGGAGCCGGGGAGCTGTTTTTT. This codes for CASSPGAGELFF. Full variable domain (outside the CDR3, taken from reference TRBV18 and TRBJ2-2): NAGVMQNPRHLVRRRGQEARLRCSPMKGHSHVYWYRQLPEEGLKFMVYLQKENIIDESGMPKERFSAEFPKEGPSILRIQQVVRGDSAAYFCASSPGAGELFFGEGSRLTVL.

This chain uses TRBV5-1 with TRBJ2-1; D may match TRBD1 or TRBD2 (5 bases each). In germline, CDR1 is SGHRS, CDR2 YFSETQ. This CDR3 region has 14 residues. Trimming removed 4 bases from V and 7 bases from J, with 15 bases in between. The CDR3, as DNA: TGCGCCAGCAGCGTTTTCGGGACCACTAATGAGCAGTTCTTC. Translating it yields CASSVFGTTNEQFF.

The chain combines TRBV29-1 with TRBJ2-1; tentatively, D is TRBD1 (7 bases). The V end lost 3 bases, the J end lost 2 bases, and 20 bases lay between the germline ends. CDR1 SQVTM and CDR2 ANQGSEA come from the germline V gene. This CDR3 spans 17 amino acids. The CDR3 DNA reads TGCAGCGTTGAGGGAGGACAGGACCCCAACCCCTACAATGAGCAGTTCTTC. This codes for CSVEGGQDPNPYNEQFF.

This clone is labeled as medium-sized (0.01 to 0.1%). This same CDR3 is encoded by further DNA sequences in the sample. V gene TRBV4-3 combines with J gene TRBJ2-7; TRBD1 aligns across 7 bases. V lost 3 bases to trimming and J lost 1 base; unmatched junction nucleotides: 3. Germline V gene sequence: CDR1 LGHNA, CDR2 YSLEER. This CDR3 comprises 14 residues. DNA of the CDR3: TGCGCCAGCAGCCAGGACAGGTCATCCTACGAGCAGTACTTC. Translated: CASSQDRSSYEQYF.

This chain uses TRBV2 with TRBJ2-1; D is possibly TRBD2 (6 bases). Per the germline V gene, CDR1 is SNHLY and CDR2 is FYNNEI. Deletions cut 10 bases from V and 8 bases from J, with 24 bases between. The CDR3 contains 15 residues. The CDR3 region has the DNA TGTGCCACCGAGGCCCGGGGGATGGCTTACGATGAGCAGTTCTTC. It encodes CATEARGMAYDEQFF. The entire variable domain, with the rest obtained from reference TRBV2 and TRBJ2-1, is as follows: EPEVTQTPSHQVTQMGQEVILRCVPISNHLYFYWYRQILGQKVEFLVSFYNNEISEKSEIFDDQFSVERPDGSNFTLKIRSTKLEDSAMYFCATEARGMAYDEQFFGPGTRLTVL.

The V call is TRBV15, the J call TRBJ1-5; perhaps TRBD1 as D (6 bases). Germline V gives CDR1 LNHNV, CDR2 YYDKDF (reference sequence). This CDR3 is built from 15 residues. Trimming cost V 0 bases and J 4 bases, with 10 bases left between them. The CDR3 spells CATSRDQGTNQPQHF. DNA of the CDR3: TGTGCCACCAGCAGAGATCAGGGGACAAATCAGCCCCAGCATTTT. The full variable domain, its missing parts supplied by reference TRBV15 and TRBJ1-5, is DAMVIQNPRYQVTQFGKPVTLSCSQTLNHNVMYWYQQKSSQAPKLLFHYYDKDFNNEADTPDNFQSRRPNTSFCFLDIRSPGLGDTAMYLCATSRDQGTNQPQHFGDGTRLSIL.

The chain is built from TRBV27 and TRBJ2-7; tentatively, D is TRBD2 (5 bases). The CDR3 runs to 15 residues. V was cut by 8 bases and J by 5 bases, with 22 bases left in between. Germline assignment: CDR1 MNHEY and CDR2 SMNVEV (reference sequence). The CDR3 spells CASVGTRGQNHEQYF. The CDR3 region has the DNA TGTGCCAGCGTTGGCACCCGGGGTCAGAACCACGAGCAGTACTTC.

The gene calls are TRBV4-3 and TRBJ1-2, with 7 bases matching TRBD1. V trimming: 4 bases; J trimming: 4 bases; junction bases outside the gene matches: 3. This CDR3 spans 13 amino acids. Germline CDR1 reads LGHNA; CDR2 reads YSLEER. CDR3 nucleotides: TGCGCCAGCAGCCCCCGGACAGGCTATGGCTACACCTTC. Translating it yields CASSPRTGYGYTF.

This clone was observed a single time. In DNA, the CDR3 is TGCGCCAGCAGCTCCGACAGGGGGGGGCGGGAGCAGTACTTC. Translation: CASSSDRGGREQYF. This chain uses TRBV5-1 with TRBJ2-7, with 9 bases identical to TRBD1. After removal of 3 bases from V and 7 bases from J, the junction contained 8 bases not matched to a gene. Germline values: CDR1 SGHRS, CDR2 YFSETQ. CDR3 length: 14 residues.

The chain links TRBV5-6 to TRBJ2-3, with 7 nucleotides matching TRBD2. With V trimmed by 3 bases and J by 1 base, 5 bases remained unmatched. The CDR3 consists of 15 residues. The germline V gene has CDR1 SGHDT and CDR2 YYEEEE. The DNA for the CDR3 is TGTGCCAGCAGCTCGGGAGGCGGGGGCACAGATACGCAGTATTTT. Its protein is CASSSGGGGTDTQYF.

The chain links TRBV7-9 to TRBJ2-2, with TRBD1 matching 10 bases. In germline, CDR1 is SEHNR, CDR2 FQNEAQ (reference sequence). CDR3 length equals 16 residues. The ends lost 5 bases at V and 7 bases at J; junction bases unmatched: 10. The CDR3 loop is CASSLTGTGARGELFF. The CDR3 DNA reads TGTGCCAGCAGCCTTACCGGGACAGGGGCTCGCGGGGAGCTGTTTTTT.

The V call is TRBV5-6, the J call TRBJ2-2; D ambiguous. The CDR3 has 14 residues. With 2 bases removed from V and 2 bases from J, the gap between germline ends came to 7 bases. Germline V gene data show CDR1 as SGHDT and CDR2 as YYEEEE. The CDR3 spells CASSFVSNTGELFF. The CDR3 DNA sequence: TGTGCCAGCAGCTTCGTCAGTAACACCGGGGAGCTGTTTTTT.